These 10 T cell receptor beta chains were sequenced from one sample in a study of T cell changes during pregnancy in multiple sclerosis (dated by TCRdb to the late 2010s). To prepare the library, the immunoSEQ multiplex PCR assay was applied. The immuneACCESS repertoire file appears here via TCRdb, limited to in-frame rearrangements. These files lack a portion of the clones; in checked studies, under half of the deficit traces to unresolved V genes, and the cause of the others is not known. In all, the sample holds about 40,000 clones, and about 93% of those were seen once. The top ten constitute about 0.42% of the sample. The sequencing used CD4+ T cells from peripheral blood mononuclear cells, collected in the third trimester of pregnancy. The source is a female donor with multiple sclerosis, enrolled in a pregnancy study.

This clone was picked up a small number of times. The V gene is TRBV6-1, the J gene TRBJ1-2; the D is unclear. This CDR3 is built from 11 residues. Trimming cost V 4 bases and J 4 bases, with 4 bases left between them. Germline V gene data show CDR1 as MNHNS and CDR2 as SASEGT. The CDR3 DNA is TGTGCCAGCAGTGTCCTCTATGGCTACACCTTC. Translated: CASSVLYGYTF.

CDR3 DNA sequence: TGCGCCAGCAGCTTGGGGGACTTGTCTACAGATACGCAGTATTTT. Translated, it gives CASSLGDLSTDTQYF. V and J are TRBV5-1 and TRBJ2-3; possibly TRBD2 for D (6 bases). Germline CDR1 is SGHRS and CDR2 is YFSETQ. The CDR3 runs 15 residues. V shed 0 bases and J shed 3 bases, with 11 bases lying between them.

This rearrangement joins TRBV12-1 to TRBJ1-3; the D call in the table, TRBD1, was not verified against the DNA. TRBV12-1 is deemed a pseudogene. The length of the CDR3 is 21 residues. CDR3 sequence (DNA): TGTGCCAGCAGCTTTGCCTTTGCCGGGACAGTAGGATTCCACTCTGGAAACACCATATATTTT. Its translation: CASSFAFAGTVGFHSGNTIYF.

The V and J genes are TRBV6-6 and TRBJ2-3; 7 bases line up with TRBD1. CDR1 is MNHNY and CDR2 is SVGAGI in the germline V gene (reference sequence). CDR3 length: 14 residues. Germline trimming cut 5 bases from V and 4 bases from J; bases unmatched to any gene: 6. CDR3 DNA sequence: TGTGCCAGCAGTAAGACAGGGCTCGCAGATACGCAGTATTTT. This sequence encodes CASSKTGLADTQYF.

This chain connects TRBV11-2 to TRBJ2-1, with 11 bases aligning to TRBD2. Trimming removed 5 bases from V and 4 bases from J; junction bases left unmatched: 7. CDR1 and CDR2 from the germline V gene are SGHAT and FQNNGV. The CDR3 loop spans 16 amino acids. The CDR3 sequence is CASSPKTSGIYNEQFF. CDR3 nucleotide sequence: TGTGCCAGCAGCCCGAAGACTAGCGGGATTTACAATGAGCAGTTCTTC.

V is TRBV4-1 and J is TRBJ2-5; D is ambiguous. This CDR3 has 15 amino acids. The V and J ends lost 0 bases and 2 bases respectively, with 10 bases between them. The germline CDR1 and CDR2 sequences are MGHRA and YSYEKL. CDR3 loop: CASSQDHTVQETQYF. CDR3 DNA: TGCGCCAGCAGCCAAGATCACACAGTACAAGAGACCCAGTACTTC.

This chain links TRBV27 with TRBJ1-2, with 8 positions matching TRBD1. CDR3 size: 17 residues. Germline values: CDR1 MNHEY, CDR2 SMNVEV (reference sequence). V was clipped by 0 bases and J by 6 bases; unmatched bases: 12. The chain's CDR3 is CASSLSTNQGAINGYTF. CDR3 bases: TGTGCCAGCAGTTTATCTACAAATCAGGGGGCAATAAATGGCTACACCTTC.

This clone has a single count. The genes are TRBV5-4 and TRBJ2-5; 7 bases map to TRBD1. After removal of 0 bases from V and 2 bases from J, the junction contained 1 base not matched to a gene. The CDR3 runs 14 residues. The germline gives CDR1 SGHNT, CDR2 YYREEE (reference sequence). The CDR3 here is CASSLVRGQETQYF. The CDR3 coding sequence is TGTGCCAGCAGCTTGGTCAGGGGGCAAGAGACCCAGTACTTC.

The V gene is TRBV7-9, the J gene TRBJ1-1, with TRBD1 identical over 10 bases. The CDR3 totals 14 residues. The V gene end was trimmed by 4 bases and the J gene end by 5 bases; junction bases not matched to a gene: 4. Germline V gene data show CDR1 as SEHNR and CDR2 as FQNEAQ (reference sequence). CDR3 loop: CASSSTGGWTEAFF. The CDR3 DNA sequence: TGTGCCAGCAGCTCGACAGGGGGCTGGACTGAAGCTTTCTTT. Filled out from reference TRBV7-9 and TRBJ1-1, the complete variable domain reads DTGVSQNPRHKITKRGQNVTFRCDPISEHNRLYWYRQTLGQGPEFLTYFQNEAQLEKSRLLSDRFSAERPKGSFSTLEIQRTEQGDSAMYLCASSSTGGWTEAFFGQGTRLTVV.

The rearrangement joins TRBV5-1 to TRBJ2-1, with unresolved D. The ends were cut back, 5 bases at V and 2 bases at J, with 5 bases in the middle. There are 12 residues in the CDR3. Germline V gene lookup returns CDR1 SGHRS and CDR2 YFSETQ. CDR3 region: CASSRTYNEQFF. In DNA, the CDR3 is TGCGCCAGCAGTAGAACCTACAATGAGCAGTTCTTC.